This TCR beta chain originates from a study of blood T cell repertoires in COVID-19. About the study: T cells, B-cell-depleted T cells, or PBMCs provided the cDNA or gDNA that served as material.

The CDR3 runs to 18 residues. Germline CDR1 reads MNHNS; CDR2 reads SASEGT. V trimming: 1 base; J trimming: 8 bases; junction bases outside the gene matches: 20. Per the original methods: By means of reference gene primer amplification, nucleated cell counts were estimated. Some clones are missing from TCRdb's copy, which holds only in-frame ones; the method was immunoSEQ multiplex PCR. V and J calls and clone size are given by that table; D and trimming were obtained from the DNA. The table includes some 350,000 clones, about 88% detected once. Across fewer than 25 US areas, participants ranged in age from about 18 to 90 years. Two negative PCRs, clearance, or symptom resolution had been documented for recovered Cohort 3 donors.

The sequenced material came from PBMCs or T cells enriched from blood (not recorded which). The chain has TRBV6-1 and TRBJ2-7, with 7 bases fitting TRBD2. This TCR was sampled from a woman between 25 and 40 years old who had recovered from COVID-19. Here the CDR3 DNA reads TGTGCCAGCAGTGAAGGGAGCCCTAGCGGAGCAAAACTACGCAAGCAGTACTTC. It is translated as CASSEGSPSGAKLRKQYF.